The TCR beta chain under discussion was sequenced for a study of T cells in tumors after PD-1 blockade. Tumor or blood genomic DNA was sequenced, with inputs of about 550 ng to 6,004 ng. Details on this clone: Its specificity is unknown.

CDR1 is LGHNA, CDR2 YSLEER, per germline. Unmatched junction bases numbered 3, after V lost 0 bases and J lost 3 bases. CDR3 size: 16 residues. Study-wide findings and caveats: Most post-therapy expanded exhausted CD8+ clones were new, undetected before treatment.

Generated by immunoSEQ multiplex PCR, the TCRdb table keeps only in-frame clones and is missing some. The table records some 10,000 clones, approximately 70% of them present only once. The chain uses TRBV4-3 and TRBJ2-1; 9 bases line up with TRBD1. The receptor comes from a human donor with basal cell carcinoma. Sequencing was performed on tumor tissue, taken after anti-PD-1 treatment. The CDR3 loop reads CASSQDGGQGYNEQFF. DNA of the CDR3: TGCGCCAGCAGCCAAGATGGGGGACAGGGCTACAATGAGCAGTTCTTC.